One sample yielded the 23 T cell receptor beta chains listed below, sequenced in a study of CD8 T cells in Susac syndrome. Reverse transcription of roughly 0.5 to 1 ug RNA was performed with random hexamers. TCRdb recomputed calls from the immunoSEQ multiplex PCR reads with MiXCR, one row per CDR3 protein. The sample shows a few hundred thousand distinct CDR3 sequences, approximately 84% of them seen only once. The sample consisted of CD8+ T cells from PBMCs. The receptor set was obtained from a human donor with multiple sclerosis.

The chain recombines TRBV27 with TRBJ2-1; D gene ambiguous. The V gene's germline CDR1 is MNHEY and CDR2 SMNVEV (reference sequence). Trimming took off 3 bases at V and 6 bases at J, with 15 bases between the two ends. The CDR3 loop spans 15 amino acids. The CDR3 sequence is CASSLVTRTFNEQFF. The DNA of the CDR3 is TGTGCCAGCAGTTTGGTCACAAGAACATTCAATGAGCAGTTCTTC.

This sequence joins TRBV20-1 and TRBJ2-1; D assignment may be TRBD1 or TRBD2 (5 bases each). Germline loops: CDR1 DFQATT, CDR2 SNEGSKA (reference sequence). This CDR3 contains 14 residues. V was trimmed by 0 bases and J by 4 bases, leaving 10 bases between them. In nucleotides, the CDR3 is TGCAGTGCTAGAGACGGGACGAGGTACAATGAGCAGTTCTTC. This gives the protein CSARDGTRYNEQFF.

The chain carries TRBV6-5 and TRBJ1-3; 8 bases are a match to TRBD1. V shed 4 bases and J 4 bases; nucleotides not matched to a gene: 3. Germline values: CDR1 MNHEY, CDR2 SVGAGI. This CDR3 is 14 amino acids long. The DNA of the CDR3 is TGTGCCAGCAGTTCCAGGGGGCCAGGAAACACCATATATTTT. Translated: CASSSRGPGNTIYF.

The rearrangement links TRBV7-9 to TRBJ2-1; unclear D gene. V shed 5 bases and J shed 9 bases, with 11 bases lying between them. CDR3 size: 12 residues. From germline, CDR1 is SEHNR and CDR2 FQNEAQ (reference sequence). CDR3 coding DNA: TGTGCCAGCAGCGGATCGGGTGCTGAGCAGTTCTTC. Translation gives CASSGSGAEQFF.

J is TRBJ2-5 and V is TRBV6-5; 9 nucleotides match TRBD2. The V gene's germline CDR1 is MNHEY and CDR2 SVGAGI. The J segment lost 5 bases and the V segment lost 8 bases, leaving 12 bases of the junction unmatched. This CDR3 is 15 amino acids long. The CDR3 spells CASFASGIGAETQYF. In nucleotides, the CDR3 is TGTGCCAGCTTTGCTAGCGGGATTGGTGCGGAGACCCAGTACTTC.

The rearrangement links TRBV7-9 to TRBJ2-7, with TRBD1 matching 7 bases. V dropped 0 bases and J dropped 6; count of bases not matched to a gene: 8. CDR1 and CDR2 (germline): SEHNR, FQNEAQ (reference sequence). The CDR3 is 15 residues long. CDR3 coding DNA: TGTGCCAGCAGCTTAGCGAAGAGGGGGCGTCTCGAGCAGTACTTC. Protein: CASSLAKRGRLEQYF.

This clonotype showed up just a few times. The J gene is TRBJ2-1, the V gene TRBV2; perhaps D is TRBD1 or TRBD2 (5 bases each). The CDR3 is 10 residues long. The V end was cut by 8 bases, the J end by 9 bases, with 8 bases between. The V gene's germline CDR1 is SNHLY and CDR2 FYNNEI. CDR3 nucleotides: TGTGCCAGCTCTGGGGGTGAGCAGTTCTTC. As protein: CASSGGEQFF.

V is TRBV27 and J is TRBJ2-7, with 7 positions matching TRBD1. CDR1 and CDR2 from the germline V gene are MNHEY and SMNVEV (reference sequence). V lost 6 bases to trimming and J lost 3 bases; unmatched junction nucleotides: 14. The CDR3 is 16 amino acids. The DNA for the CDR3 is TGTGCCAGCAGCCTTCAGTCTGTCGCAGGGGGCTACGAGCAGTACTTC. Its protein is CASSLQSVAGGYEQYF.

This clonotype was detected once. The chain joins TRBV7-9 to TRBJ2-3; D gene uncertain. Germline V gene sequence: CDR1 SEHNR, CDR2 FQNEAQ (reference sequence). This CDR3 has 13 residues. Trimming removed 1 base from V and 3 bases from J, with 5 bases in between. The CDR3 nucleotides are TGTGCCAGCAGCTTAGTACAGACAGATACGCAGTATTTT. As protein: CASSLVQTDTQYF.

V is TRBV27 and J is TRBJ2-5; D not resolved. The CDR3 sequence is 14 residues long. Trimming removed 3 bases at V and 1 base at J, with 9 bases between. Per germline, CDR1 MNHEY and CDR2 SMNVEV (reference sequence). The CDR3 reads CASSFGRFQETQYF. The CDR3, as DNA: TGTGCCAGCAGTTTCGGACGCTTCCAAGAGACCCAGTACTTC.

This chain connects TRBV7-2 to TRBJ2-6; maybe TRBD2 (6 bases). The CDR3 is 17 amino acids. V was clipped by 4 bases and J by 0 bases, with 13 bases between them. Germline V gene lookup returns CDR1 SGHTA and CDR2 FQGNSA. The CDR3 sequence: CASSWGLALSGANVLTF. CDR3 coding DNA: TGTGCCAGCAGCTGGGGACTGGCACTCTCTGGGGCCAACGTCCTGACTTTC.

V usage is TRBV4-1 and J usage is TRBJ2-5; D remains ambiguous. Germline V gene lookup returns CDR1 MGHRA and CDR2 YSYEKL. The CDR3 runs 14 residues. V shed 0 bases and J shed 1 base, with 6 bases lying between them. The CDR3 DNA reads TGCGCCAGCAGCCAAGATCGTCTCCAAGAGACCCAGTACTTC. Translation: CASSQDRLQETQYF.

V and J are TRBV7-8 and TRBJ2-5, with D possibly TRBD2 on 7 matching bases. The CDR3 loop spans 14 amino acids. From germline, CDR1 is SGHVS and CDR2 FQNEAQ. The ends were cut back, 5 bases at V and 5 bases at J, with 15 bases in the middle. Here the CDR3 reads CASSGGAGDETQYF. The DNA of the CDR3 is TGTGCCAGCAGCGGGGGCGCGGGAGACGAGACCCAGTACTTC.

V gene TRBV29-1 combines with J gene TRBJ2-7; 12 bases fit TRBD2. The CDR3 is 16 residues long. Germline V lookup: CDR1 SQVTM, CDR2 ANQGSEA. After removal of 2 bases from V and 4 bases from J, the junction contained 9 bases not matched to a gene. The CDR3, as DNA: TGCAGCGTTGAAATACTAGCGGGAGGCTCTGGTTACGAGCAGTACTTC. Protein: CSVEILAGGSGYEQYF.

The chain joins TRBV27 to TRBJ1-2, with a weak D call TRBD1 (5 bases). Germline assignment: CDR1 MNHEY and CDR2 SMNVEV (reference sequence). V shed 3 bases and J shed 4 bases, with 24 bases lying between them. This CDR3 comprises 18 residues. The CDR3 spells CASSFKGTPTTLSYGYTF. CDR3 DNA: TGTGCCAGCAGTTTTAAGGGGACTCCAACTACTCTTTCCTATGGCTACACCTTC.

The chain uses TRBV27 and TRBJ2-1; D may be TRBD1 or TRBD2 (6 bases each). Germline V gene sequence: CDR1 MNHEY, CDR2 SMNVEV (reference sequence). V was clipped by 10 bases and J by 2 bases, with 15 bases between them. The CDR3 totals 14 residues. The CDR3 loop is CATGAGTTYNEQFF. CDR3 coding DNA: TGTGCCACGGGGGCGGGAACAACCTACAATGAGCAGTTCTTC.

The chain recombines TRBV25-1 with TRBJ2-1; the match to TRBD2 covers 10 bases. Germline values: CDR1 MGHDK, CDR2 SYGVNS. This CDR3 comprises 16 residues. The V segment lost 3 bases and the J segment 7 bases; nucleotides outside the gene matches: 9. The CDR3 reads CASSDPTSGKRNEQFF. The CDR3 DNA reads TGTGCCAGCAGTGACCCTACTAGCGGGAAGAGAAATGAGCAGTTCTTC.

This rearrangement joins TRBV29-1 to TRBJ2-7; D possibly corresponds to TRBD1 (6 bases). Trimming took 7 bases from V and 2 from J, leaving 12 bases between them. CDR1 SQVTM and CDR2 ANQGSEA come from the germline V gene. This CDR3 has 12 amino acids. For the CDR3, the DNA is TGCAGCGGAGGAGAGGGGGCCTACGAGCAGTACTTC. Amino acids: CSGGEGAYEQYF.

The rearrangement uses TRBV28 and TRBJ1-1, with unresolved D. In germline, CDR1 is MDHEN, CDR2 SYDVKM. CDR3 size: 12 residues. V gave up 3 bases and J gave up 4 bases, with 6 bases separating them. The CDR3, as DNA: TGTGCCAGCAGTTTTGGGGTCACTGAAGCTTTCTTT. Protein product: CASSFGVTEAFF.

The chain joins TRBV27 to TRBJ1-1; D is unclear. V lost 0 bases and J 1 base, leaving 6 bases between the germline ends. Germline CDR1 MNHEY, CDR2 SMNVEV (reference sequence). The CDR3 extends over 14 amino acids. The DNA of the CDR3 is TGTGCCAGCAGTTTATCCCCCAGGAACACTGAAGCTTTCTTT. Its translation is CASSLSPRNTEAFF.

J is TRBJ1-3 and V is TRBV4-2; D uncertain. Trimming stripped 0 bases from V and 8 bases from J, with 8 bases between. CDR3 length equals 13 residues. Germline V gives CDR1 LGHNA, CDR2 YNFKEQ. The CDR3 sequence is CASSQDLVDTIYF. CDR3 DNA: TGTGCCAGCAGCCAAGATTTGGTCGACACCATATATTTT.

This CDR3 is CASSLSGVRGLEAFF. For the CDR3, the DNA is TGTGCCAGCAGCCTATCGGGTGTTCGGGGACTTGAAGCTTTCTTT. The V gene is TRBV3-1, the J gene TRBJ1-1; D may be TRBD1 (5 bases). Trimming took 4 bases from V and 7 from J, leaving 19 bases between them. The germline V gene encodes CDR1 LGHDT and CDR2 YNNKEL (reference sequence). The CDR3 runs 15 residues.

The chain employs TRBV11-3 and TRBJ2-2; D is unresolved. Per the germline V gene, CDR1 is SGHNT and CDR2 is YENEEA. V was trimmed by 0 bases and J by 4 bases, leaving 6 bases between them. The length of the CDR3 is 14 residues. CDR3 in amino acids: CASSLEPFTGELFF. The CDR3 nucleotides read TGTGCCAGCAGCTTAGAACCGTTCACCGGGGAGCTGTTTTTT. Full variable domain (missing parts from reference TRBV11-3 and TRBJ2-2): EAGVVQSPRYKIIEKKQPVAFWCNPISGHNTLYWYLQNLGQGPELLIRYENEEAVDDSQLPKDRFSAERLKGVDSTLKIQPAELGDSAVYLCASSLEPFTGELFFGEGSRLTVL.